This T cell receptor beta chain was documented in a study of siplizumab effects on memory and regulatory T cells. The table came from immunoSEQ multiplex PCR; TCRdb's copy has only in-frame clones and leaves some out. The profile covers approximately 100,000 clones, with 80% to 95% appearing a single time and 12% taken by the ten largest. The germline gives CDR1 MDHEN, CDR2 SYDVKM. After removal of 10 bases from V and 0 bases from J, the junction contained 6 bases not matched to a gene. This CDR3 contains 16 residues. The origin of this receptor is a human donor in good health. Sequencing was done on a sample of non-Treg CD4+ T cells sorted from blood. The J gene is TRBJ2-5, the V gene TRBV28; TRBD2 matches 15 bases. CDR3: CATGTSGRFYQETQYF. For the CDR3, the DNA is TGTGCCACGGGGACTAGCGGGAGGTTCTACCAAGAGACCCAGTACTTC.